Following are 14 T cell receptor beta chains from one sample sequenced in a study of Graves' ophthalmopathy and Graves' hyperthyroidism. Beta-chain TCR CDR3 regions were amplified from RNA transcripts. Second-round multiplex PCR followed a first-round RT-PCR using HTBI primers. In TCRdb, the multiplex PCR reads were re-called with MiXCR into one record per CDR3 protein. Of a few hundred thousand distinct CDR3 sequences detected, less than 45% appear once; the ten largest clones hold around 4%. Sequenced sample: peripheral blood or thyroid tissue (not recorded which). The receptors stem from an adult man with Graves' hyperthyroidism.

This clonotype was seen once. A much larger clone sits a single nucleotide away, making a read error possible. The chain has TRBV14 and TRBJ1-6; tentative D call: TRBD1 (5 bases). Germline V gene sequence: CDR1 SGHDN, CDR2 FVKESK. Between the trimmed V and J ends, which lost 1 base and 4 bases, there was a span of 11 bases. The CDR3 length is 16 residues. The DNA for the CDR3 is TGTGCCAGCAGCCAAGGATCGGGGGTTTATAATTCACCCCTCCACTTT. Translating it yields CASSQGSGVYNSPLHF.

This clonotype came up many times. This chain joins TRBV10-2 and TRBJ2-5; 13 bases align to TRBD2. The J segment lost 5 bases and the V segment lost 7 bases, leaving 7 bases of the junction unmatched. CDR3 length: 15 amino acids. Germline lookup yields CDR1 WSHSY and CDR2 SAAADI. The CDR3 DNA reads TGCGCCAGCACACTAGCGGGGGGGCAGGGGGAGACCCAGTACTTC. This gives the protein CASTLAGGQGETQYF.

This clonotype was recorded at least ten times. V is TRBV29-1 and J is TRBJ2-7; 8 nucleotides align to TRBD2. This CDR3 region has 14 residues. Germline V gives CDR1 SQVTM, CDR2 ANQGSEA. V dropped 4 bases and J dropped 2; count of bases not matched to a gene: 7. The CDR3 spells CSVGGSGDTYEQYF. The CDR3 DNA sequence: TGCAGCGTTGGCGGTAGCGGGGATACCTACGAGCAGTACTTC.

This clonotype has a handful of counts. A clone one base away is much larger, so this may be a read error. The chain carries TRBV15 and TRBJ1-1; tentatively, D is TRBD1 (6 bases). The germline V and J ends were trimmed by 8 bases and 1 base, with 11 bases remaining between them. The CDR3 length is 13 residues. Germline values: CDR1 LNHNV, CDR2 YYDKDF (reference sequence). The CDR3 sequence: CATAQGTNTEAFF. The CDR3 DNA reads TGTGCCACCGCCCAGGGGACGAACACTGAAGCTTTCTTT.

The chain uses TRBV19 and TRBJ1-5; 7 nucleotides line up with TRBD1. Germline CDR1 reads LNHDA; CDR2 reads SQIVND (reference sequence). The CDR3 runs to 15 residues. V was pared by 3 bases and J by 4 bases, with 6 bases of the junction left unmatched. The CDR3 loop is CASSMRQGVNQPQHF. The CDR3 DNA is TGTGCCAGTAGTATGCGTCAGGGGGTTAATCAGCCCCAGCATTTT.

The gene calls are TRBV12-3 or TRBV12-4 and TRBJ2-7; 7 nucleotides align to TRBD1. This CDR3 is built from 14 residues. J was trimmed by 2 bases and V by 7 bases; bases with no gene match: 8. Here the CDR3 reads CASNRDSVTYEQYF. The DNA of the CDR3 is TGTGCCAGCAACCGGGACAGCGTTACCTACGAGCAGTACTTC.

A note on this clonotype: Compared with germline, one end of the junction differs, possibly owing to a read error. The rearrangement joins TRBV10-3 to TRBJ1-4; D perhaps matches TRBD1 (5 bases). Germline V gene data show CDR1 as ENHRY and CDR2 as SYGVKD. The CDR3 is 12 amino acids. CDR3 sequence reads: CASSTMGGKLFF. As DNA, the CDR3 is TGTGCCAGCAGTACGATGGGGGGGAAACTGTTTTTT.

The CDR3 DNA is TGTGCCATCAGCGGACTAGCGGGGACAATAACCTACAATGAGCAGTACTTC. Its protein product is CAISGLAGTITYNEQYF. The chain carries TRBV10-3 and TRBJ2-7; 12 bases align to TRBD2. From germline, CDR1 is ENHRY and CDR2 SYGVKD. Trimming cost V 6 bases and J 7 bases; bases outside gene matches: 16. There are 17 residues in the CDR3.

This clonotype was observed at least ten times. The chain carries TRBV7-8 and TRBJ1-6; D unresolved. Per germline, CDR1 SGHVS and CDR2 FQNEAQ. CDR3 size: 18 residues. Trimming removed 1 base from V and 5 bases from J, with 18 bases in between. The CDR3 protein is CASSLEVSWRRNNSPLHF. CDR3 DNA sequence: TGTGCCAGCAGCTTAGAGGTGTCCTGGCGGAGAAATAATTCACCCCTCCACTTT.

This clonotype was seen at least ten times. The rearrangement joins TRBV7-6 to TRBJ2-2, with D uncertain. The germline V gene encodes CDR1 SGHVS and CDR2 FNYEAQ. Trimming cost V 6 bases and J 6 bases, with 11 bases left between them. The CDR3 contains 13 residues. The CDR3 reads CASSERLAGELFF. The CDR3 DNA sequence: TGTGCCAGCAGTGAACGCCTCGCCGGGGAGCTGTTTTTT.

The DNA of the CDR3 is TGCGCCAGCAGCCCCAGCCTGGAGGGCCTTGACGAGCAGTACTTC. The encoded protein is CASSPSLEGLDEQYF. The chain employs TRBV5-1 and TRBJ2-7, with D maybe TRBD2 (6 bases). The CDR3 runs to 15 residues. Germline CDR1 SGHRS, CDR2 YFSETQ. V shed 4 bases and J shed 5 bases, with 19 bases lying between them. Full variable domain (outside the CDR3, taken from reference TRBV5-1 and TRBJ2-7): KAGVTQTPRYLIKTRGQQVTLSCSPISGHRSVSWYQQTPGQGLQFLFEYFSETQRNKGNFPGRFSGRQFSNSRSEMNVSTLELGDSALYLCASSPSLEGLDEQYFGPGTRLTVT.

This clonotype has a count of ten or more. The gene calls are TRBV12-3 or TRBV12-4 and TRBJ1-5, with 8 bases aligning to TRBD1. The CDR3 sequence is 12 residues long. V dropped 9 bases and J dropped 4; count of bases not matched to a gene: 2. CDR3 in amino acids: CASTGGNQPQHF. The CDR3 bases are TGTGCCAGTACAGGGGGTAATCAGCCCCAGCATTTT.

Details on this clonotype: Just one base apart from a much larger clone, this may be a read error. This sequence joins TRBV20-1 and TRBJ1-2; unclear D gene. Germline V gene lookup returns CDR1 DFQATT and CDR2 SNEGSKA (reference sequence). This CDR3 has 14 residues. CDR3 nucleotide sequence: TGCAGTGCTAGTATATCTTGGGGAAACTATGGCTGCACCTTC. Its protein is CSASISWGNYGCTF.

At least ten counts were recorded for this clonotype. This chain joins TRBV19 and TRBJ1-3, with unresolved D. This CDR3 spans 17 amino acids. The V and J ends lost 2 bases and 0 bases respectively, with 14 bases between them. Germline V CDR1 and CDR2: LNHDA, SQIVND (reference sequence). The CDR3 is CASSISAALRSGNTIYF. CDR3 nucleotides: TGTGCCAGTAGTATAAGCGCAGCTCTCCGCTCTGGAAACACCATATATTTT.